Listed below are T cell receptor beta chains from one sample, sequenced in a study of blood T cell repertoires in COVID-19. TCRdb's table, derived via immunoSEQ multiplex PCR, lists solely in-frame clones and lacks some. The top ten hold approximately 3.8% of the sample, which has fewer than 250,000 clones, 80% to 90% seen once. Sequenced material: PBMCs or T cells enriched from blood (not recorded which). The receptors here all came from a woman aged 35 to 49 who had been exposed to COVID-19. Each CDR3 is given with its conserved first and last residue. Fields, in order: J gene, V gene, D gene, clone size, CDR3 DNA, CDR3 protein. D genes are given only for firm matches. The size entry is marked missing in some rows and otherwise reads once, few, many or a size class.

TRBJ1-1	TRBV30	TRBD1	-	TGTGCCTGGAGTCCTTGGGACAGGGGAAACACTGAAGCTTTCTTT	CAWSPWDRGNTEAFF
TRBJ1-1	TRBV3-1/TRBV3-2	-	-	TGTGCCAGCAGAAACAGGGATCGGAACACTGAAGCTTTCTTT	CASRNRDRNTEAFF
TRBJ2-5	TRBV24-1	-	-	TGTGCCACCAGTGGGGGGACATCGGGAGAGACCCAGTACTTC	CATSGGTSGETQYF
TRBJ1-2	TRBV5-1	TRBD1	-	TGCGCCAGCAGCACCCAGGGGGATGGCTATGGCTACACCTTC	CASSTQGDGYGYTF
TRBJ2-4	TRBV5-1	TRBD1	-	TGCGCCAGCAGCCCGGGGACAGGGCCAAACATTCAGTACTTC	CASSPGTGPNIQYF
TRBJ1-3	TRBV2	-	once	TGTGCCAGCAGTATTACAGGCGCCCCGGACAACACCATATATTTT	CASSITGAPDNTIYF
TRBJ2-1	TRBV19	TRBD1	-	TGTGCCACTAACAGGGGTTTTGAGCAGTTCTTC	CATNRGFEQFF
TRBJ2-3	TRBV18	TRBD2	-	TGTGCCAGCTCACCAAGATGGGAGCGGGGGGCAGATACGCAGTATTTT	CASSPRWERGADTQYF
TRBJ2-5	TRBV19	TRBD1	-	TGTGCCAGCAAGGGACAGGGGGCGGCAGAGACCCAGTACTTC	CASKGQGAAETQYF
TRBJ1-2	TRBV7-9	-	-	TGTGCCAGTCCGTCTTCTAACTATGGCTACACCTTC	CASPSSNYGYTF
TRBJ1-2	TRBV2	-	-	TGTGCCAGCAGTTATTTTCCAGGCCGCTATGGCTACACCTTC	CASSYFPGRYGYTF
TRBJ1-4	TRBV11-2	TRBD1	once	TGTGCCAGCAGCCTGGGACAGGGGGGGGAAAAACTGTTTTTT	CASSLGQGGEKLFF
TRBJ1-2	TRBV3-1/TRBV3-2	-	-	TGTGCCAGCAGTCTAGGGGCCACTGGCTACACCTTC	CASSLGATGYTF
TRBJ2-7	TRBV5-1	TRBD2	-	TGCGCCAGCAGCTTAGAAGCGGGGGTAAACGAGCAGTACTTC	CASSLEAGVNEQYF